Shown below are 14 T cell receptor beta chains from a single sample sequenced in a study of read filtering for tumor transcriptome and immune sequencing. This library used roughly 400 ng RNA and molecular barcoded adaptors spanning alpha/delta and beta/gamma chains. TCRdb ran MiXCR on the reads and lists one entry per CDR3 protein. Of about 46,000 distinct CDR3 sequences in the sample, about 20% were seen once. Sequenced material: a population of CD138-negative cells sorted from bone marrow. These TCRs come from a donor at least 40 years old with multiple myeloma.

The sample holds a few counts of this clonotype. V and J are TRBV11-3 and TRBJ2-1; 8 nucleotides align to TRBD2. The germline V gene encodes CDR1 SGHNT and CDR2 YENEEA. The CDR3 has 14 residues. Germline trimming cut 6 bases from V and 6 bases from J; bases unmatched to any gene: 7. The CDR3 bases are TGTGCCAGCAGTCGTAGCGGGGACCTCAATGAGCAGTTCTTC. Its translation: CASSRSGDLNEQFF.

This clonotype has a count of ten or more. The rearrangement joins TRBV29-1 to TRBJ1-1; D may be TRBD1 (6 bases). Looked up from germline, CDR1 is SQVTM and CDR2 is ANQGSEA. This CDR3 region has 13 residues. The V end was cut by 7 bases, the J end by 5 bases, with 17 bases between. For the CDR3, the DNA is TGCAGCGGGTCCAAGGGAGGGGGGACTGAAGCTTTCTTT. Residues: CSGSKGGGTEAFF.

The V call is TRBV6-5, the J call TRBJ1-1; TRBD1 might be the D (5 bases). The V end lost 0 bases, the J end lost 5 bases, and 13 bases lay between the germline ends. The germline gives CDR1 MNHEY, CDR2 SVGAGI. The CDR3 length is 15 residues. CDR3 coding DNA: TGTGCCAGCAGTTACTCGGGAGGGGAGACGACTGAAGCTTTCTTT. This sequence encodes CASSYSGGETTEAFF.

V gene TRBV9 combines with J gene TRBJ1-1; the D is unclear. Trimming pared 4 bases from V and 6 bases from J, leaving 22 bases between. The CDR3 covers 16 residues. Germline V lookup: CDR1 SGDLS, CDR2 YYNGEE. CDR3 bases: TGTGCCAGCAGCACTCCCGTGGAGGGAGACCCGCCTGAAGCTTTCTTT. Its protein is CASSTPVEGDPPEAFF.

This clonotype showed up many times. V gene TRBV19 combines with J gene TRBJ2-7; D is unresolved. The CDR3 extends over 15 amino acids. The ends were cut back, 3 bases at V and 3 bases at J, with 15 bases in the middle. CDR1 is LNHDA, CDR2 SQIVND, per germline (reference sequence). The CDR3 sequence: CASSIGINPLYEQYF. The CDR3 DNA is TGTGCCAGTAGTATCGGTATTAACCCCCTCTACGAGCAGTACTTC.

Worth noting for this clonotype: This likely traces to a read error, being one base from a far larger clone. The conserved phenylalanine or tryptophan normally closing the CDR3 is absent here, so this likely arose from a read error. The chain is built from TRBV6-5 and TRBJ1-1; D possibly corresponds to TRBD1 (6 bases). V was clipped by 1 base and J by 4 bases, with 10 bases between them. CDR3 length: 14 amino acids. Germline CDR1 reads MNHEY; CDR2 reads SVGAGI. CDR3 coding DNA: TGTGCCAGCAGTTACTTAGGGACATCCACTGAAGCTTTCTCT. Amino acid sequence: CASSYLGTSTEAFS.

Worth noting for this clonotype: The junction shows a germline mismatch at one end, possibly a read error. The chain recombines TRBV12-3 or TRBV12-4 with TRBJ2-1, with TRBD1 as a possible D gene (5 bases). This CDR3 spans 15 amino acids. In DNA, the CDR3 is TGTGCCAGCAGTTTAGAGGGGATACCCTACAATGATCAGTTCTTC. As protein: CASSLEGIPYNDQFF.

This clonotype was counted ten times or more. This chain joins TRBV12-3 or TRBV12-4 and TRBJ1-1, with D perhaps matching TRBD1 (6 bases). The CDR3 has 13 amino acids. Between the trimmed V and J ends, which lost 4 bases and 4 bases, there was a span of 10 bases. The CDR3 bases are TGTGCCAGCAGTTCCCAGGACAGCACTGAAGCTTTCTTT. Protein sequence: CASSSQDSTEAFF.

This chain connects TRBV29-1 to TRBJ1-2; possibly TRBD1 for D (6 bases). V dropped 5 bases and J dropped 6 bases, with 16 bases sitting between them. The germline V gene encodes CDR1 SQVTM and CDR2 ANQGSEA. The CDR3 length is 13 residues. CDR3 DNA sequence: TGCAGCGTTAGGAACCGGGACACTGATGGCTACACCTTC. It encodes CSVRNRDTDGYTF.

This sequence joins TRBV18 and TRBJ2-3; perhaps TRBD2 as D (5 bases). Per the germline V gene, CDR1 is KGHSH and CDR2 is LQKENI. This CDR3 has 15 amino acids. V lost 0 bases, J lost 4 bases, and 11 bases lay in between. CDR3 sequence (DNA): TGTGCCAGCTCACCACCGGCGGGTATCTCAGATACGCAGTATTTT. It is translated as CASSPPAGISDTQYF.

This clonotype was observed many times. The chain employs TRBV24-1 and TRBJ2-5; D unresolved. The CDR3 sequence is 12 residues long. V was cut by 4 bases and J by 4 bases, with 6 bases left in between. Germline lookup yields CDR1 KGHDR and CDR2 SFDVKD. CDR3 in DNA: TGTGCCACCAGTGACCCCGGAGAGACCCAGTACTTC. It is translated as CATSDPGETQYF.

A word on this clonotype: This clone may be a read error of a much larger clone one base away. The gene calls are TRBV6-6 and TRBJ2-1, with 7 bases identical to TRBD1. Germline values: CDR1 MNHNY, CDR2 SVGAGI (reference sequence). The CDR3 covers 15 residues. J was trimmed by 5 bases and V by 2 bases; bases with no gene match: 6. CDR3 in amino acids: CASSYEQGEHNEQFF. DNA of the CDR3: TGTGCCAGCAGTTACGAGCAGGGGGAACACAATGAGCAGTTCTTC.

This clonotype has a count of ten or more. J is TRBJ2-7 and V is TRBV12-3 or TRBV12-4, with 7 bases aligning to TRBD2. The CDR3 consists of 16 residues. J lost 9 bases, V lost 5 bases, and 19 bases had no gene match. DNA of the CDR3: TGTGCCAGCAGTGCCAGGCGCGGAGGGGAGCGCGGGGGGCAGTACTTC. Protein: CASSARRGGERGGQYF.

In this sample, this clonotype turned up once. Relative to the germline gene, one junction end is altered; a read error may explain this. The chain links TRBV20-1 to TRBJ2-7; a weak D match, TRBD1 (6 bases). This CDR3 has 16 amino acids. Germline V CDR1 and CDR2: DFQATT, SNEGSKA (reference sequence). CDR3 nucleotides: TGCGGTGCCAGAGATCAACCGGACAGTCCCCTCTACGAGCAGTACTTC. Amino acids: CGARDQPDSPLYEQYF.